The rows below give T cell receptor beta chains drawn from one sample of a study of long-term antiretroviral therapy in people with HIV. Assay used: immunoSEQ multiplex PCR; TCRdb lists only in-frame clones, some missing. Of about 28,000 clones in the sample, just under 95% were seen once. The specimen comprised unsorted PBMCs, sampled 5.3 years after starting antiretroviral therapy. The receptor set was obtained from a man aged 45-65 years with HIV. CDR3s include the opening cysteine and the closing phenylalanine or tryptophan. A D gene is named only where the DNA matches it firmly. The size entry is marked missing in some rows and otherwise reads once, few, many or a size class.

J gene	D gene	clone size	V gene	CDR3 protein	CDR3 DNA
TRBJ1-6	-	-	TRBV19	CASSSNRESPLHF	TGTGCCAGTAGTTCCAACAGGGAGTCACCCCTCCACTTT
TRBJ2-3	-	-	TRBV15	CATRRGDTQYF	TGTGCCACCAGGAGGGGGGATACGCAGTATTTT
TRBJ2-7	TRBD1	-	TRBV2	CASSEWDRGGYEQYF	TGTGCCAGCAGTGAATGGGACAGGGGAGGCTACGAGCAGTACTTC
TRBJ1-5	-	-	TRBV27	CASSFLGGNQPQHF	TGTGCCAGCAGTTTTTTAGGGGGCAATCAGCCCCAGCATTTT
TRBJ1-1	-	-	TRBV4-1	CASSQFSGTRGTEAFF	TGCGCCAGCAGCCAGTTTTCCGGGACCCGAGGGACTGAAGCTTTCTTT
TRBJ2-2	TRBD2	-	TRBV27	CASSIGTSGAGELFF	TGTGCCAGCAGTATCGGGACTAGCGGGGCCGGGGAGCTGTTTTTT
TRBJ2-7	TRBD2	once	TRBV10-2	CASWVRGGLLYEQYF	TGCGCCAGCTGGGTGCGGGGGGGCCTTTTGTACGAGCAGTACTTC
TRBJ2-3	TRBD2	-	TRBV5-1	CASSLRTSGGSDTQYF	TGCGCCAGCAGCCTTCGGACTAGCGGGGGGTCAGATACGCAGTATTTT
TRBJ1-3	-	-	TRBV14	CASSPRTETGNTIYF	TGTGCCAGCAGCCCACGGACAGAAACTGGAAACACCATATATTTT
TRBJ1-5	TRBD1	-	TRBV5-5	CASSLSGGKPQHF	TGTGCCAGCAGCTTATCAGGGGGTAAGCCCCAGCATTTT
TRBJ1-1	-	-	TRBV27	CASSFTANTEAFF	TGTGCCAGCAGTTTTACCGCGAACACTGAAGCTTTCTTT
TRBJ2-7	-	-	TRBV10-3	CAISDVGPGEQYF	TGTGCCATCAGTGATGTGGGGCCGGGGGAGCAGTACTTC
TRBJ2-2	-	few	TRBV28	CASSSGLLANTGELFF	TGTGCCAGCAGTTCGGGACTTCTCGCGAACACCGGGGAGCTGTTTTTT
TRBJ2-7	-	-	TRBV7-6	CASSLTQGDLNEQYF	TGTGCCAGCAGCTTAACGCAGGGCGACCTGAACGAGCAGTACTTC
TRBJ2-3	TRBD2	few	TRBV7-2	CASSADLAGGVDTQYF	TGTGCCAGCAGCGCAGACCTAGCGGGGGGCGTGGATACGCAGTATTTT
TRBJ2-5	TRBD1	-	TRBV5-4	CASSLVGQGQETQYF	TGTGCCAGCAGCTTGGTGGGACAGGGCCAAGAGACCCAGTACTTC
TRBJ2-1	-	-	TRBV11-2	CASSLEIRQSSYNEQFF	TGTGCCAGCAGCTTAGAAATTCGCCAGAGCTCCTACAATGAGCAGTTCTTC
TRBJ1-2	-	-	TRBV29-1	CSVEQGRSRPPSTLYGYTF	TGCAGCGTTGAACAGGGAAGGTCTCGACCTCCATCCACTCTCTATGGCTACACCTTC
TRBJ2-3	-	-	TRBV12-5	CASGPGGTDTQYF	TGTGCTAGTGGTCCGGGGGGCACAGATACGCAGTATTTT
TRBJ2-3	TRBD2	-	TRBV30	CAWSTRGGGTDTQYF	TGTGCCTGGAGTACCCGCGGGGGGGGCACAGATACGCAGTATTTT
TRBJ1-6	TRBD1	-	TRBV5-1	CASSETGSSPLHF	TGCGCCAGCAGCGAGACAGGGTCTTCACCCCTCCACTTT
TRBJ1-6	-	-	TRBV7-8	CASSLAGDGTSSYNSPLHF	TGTGCCAGCAGCTTAGCAGGGGACGGGACAAGCTCCTATAATTCACCCCTCCACTTT
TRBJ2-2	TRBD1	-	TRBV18	CASSQGQTTGELFF	TGTGCCAGCTCACAGGGACAGACCACCGGGGAGCTGTTTTTT
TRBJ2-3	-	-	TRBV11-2	CASSLRDRARTADTQYF	TGTGCCAGCAGCTTAAGGGATAGGGCTAGAACCGCAGATACGCAGTATTTT
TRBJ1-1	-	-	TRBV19	CASSWRTGEAFF	TGTGCCAGTAGTTGGCGGACGGGTGAAGCTTTCTTT
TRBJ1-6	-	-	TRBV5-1	CASSPRQPQDSPLHF	TGCGCCAGCAGCCCCAGACAGCCCCAGGATTCACCCCTCCACTTT
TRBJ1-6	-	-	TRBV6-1	CASSERAGVNSPLHF	TGTGCCAGCAGTGAAAGGGCAGGGGTTAATTCACCCCTCCACTTT
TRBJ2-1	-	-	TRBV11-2	CASSPRVDNEQFF	TGTGCCAGCAGCCCGAGGGTGGACAATGAGCAGTTCTTC
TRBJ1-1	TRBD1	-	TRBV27	CASSRGGQGNTEAFF	TGTGCCAGCAGCCGGGGGGGACAGGGTAACACTGAAGCTTTCTTT
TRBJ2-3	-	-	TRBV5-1	CASMKTSYQGTDTQYF	TGCGCCAGCATGAAAACCTCTTACCAGGGAACAGATACGCAGTATTTT
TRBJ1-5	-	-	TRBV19	CASSIVHTQLSNQPQHF	TGTGCCAGTAGTATAGTTCACACCCAGCTCTCTAATCAGCCCCAGCATTTT
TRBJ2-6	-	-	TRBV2	CASGTSSGANVLTF	TGTGCCAGCGGAACGTCCTCTGGGGCCAACGTCCTGACTTTC
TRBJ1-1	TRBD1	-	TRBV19	CASMRDRSSNTEAFF	TGTGCCAGTATGAGGGACAGGTCCTCGAACACTGAAGCTTTCTTT
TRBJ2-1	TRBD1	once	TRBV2	CASSTGTGGSDKFF	TGTGCCAGCAGCACCGGGACAGGGGGTTCGGATAAGTTCTTC
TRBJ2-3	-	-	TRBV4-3	CASSQAPGPQYF	TGCGCCAGCAGCCAGGCTCCGGGCCCGCAGTATTTT
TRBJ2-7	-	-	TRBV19	CASAGQGIAYEQYF	TGTGCCAGTGCGGGCCAGGGGATAGCCTACGAGCAGTACTTC
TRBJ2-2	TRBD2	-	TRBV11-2	CASSLGGLAGGPRTGELFF	TGTGCCAGCAGCTTAGGGGGACTAGCGGGGGGGCCACGGACCGGGGAGCTGTTTTTT
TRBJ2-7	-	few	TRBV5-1	CASSSGTGSYEQYF	TGCGCCAGCAGTTCCGGGACTGGGTCCTACGAGCAGTACTTC
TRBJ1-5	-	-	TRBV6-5	CASIRPRYSNQPQHF	TGTGCCAGCATCAGGCCGCGTTATAGCAATCAGCCCCAGCATTTT
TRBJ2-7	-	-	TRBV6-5	CASSYSQDSYEQYF	TGTGCCAGCAGTTACTCCCAGGACTCCTACGAGCAGTACTTC
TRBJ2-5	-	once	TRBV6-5	CASRRGEQETQYF	TGTGCCAGCAGGCGGGGTGAACAAGAGACCCAGTACTTC
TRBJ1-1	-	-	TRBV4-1	CASSQNIVMNTEAFF	TGCGCCAGCAGCCAAAACATAGTTATGAACACTGAAGCTTTCTTT
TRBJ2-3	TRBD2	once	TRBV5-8	CASRLSGIDTQYF	TGTGCCAGCAGGCTAAGCGGGATAGATACGCAGTATTTT
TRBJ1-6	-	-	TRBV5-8	CASSLGGRYSPLHF	TGTGCCAGCAGCTTGGGGGGACGCTATTCACCCCTCCACTTT
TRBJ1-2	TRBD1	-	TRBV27	CASSPRDRVGGYTF	TGTGCCAGCAGTCCACGGGACAGGGTCGGTGGCTACACCTTC
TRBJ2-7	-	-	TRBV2	CASRADGGRNEQYF	TGTGCCAGCAGGGCCGATGGGGGTAGGAACGAGCAGTACTTC
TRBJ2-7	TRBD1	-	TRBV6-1	CASKPGQGAEQYF	TGTGCCAGCAAACCGGGACAGGGGGCCGAGCAGTACTTC
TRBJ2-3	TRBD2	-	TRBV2	CASSPELAGVTDTQYF	TGTGCCAGCAGCCCCGAACTAGCGGGGGTCACAGATACGCAGTATTTT
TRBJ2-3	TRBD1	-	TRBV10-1	CASSVDRGRVDTQYF	TGCGCCAGCAGTGTCGACAGGGGGCGAGTAGATACGCAGTATTTT